A selection of T cell receptor beta chains follows, all from one sample in a study of T cells in Graves' hyperthyroidism and ophthalmopathy. TCRdb used MiXCR to reprocess the multiplex PCR reads, holding one entry per CDR3 protein. The repertoire holds 110,000 to 150,000 distinct CDR3 sequences, with roughly 23% as singletons. The specimen was blood. The receptors stem from a woman aged 45-65 years with Graves' hyperthyroidism that later progressed to Graves' ophthalmopathy. CDR3s include the opening cysteine and the closing phenylalanine or tryptophan. D genes are given only for firm matches. Some rows have no size entry. The others give once, few or many, or a class for an expanded clone.

TRBD1 TRBJ1-4 . TRBV25-1 TGTGCCAGCAGTGAATCACAGGGGATCGGGACTAATGAAAAACTGTTTTTT CASSESQGIGTNEKLFF
. TRBJ2-2 . TRBV12-3/TRBV12-4 TGTGCCAGCAAGGGCCAAAACACCGGGGAGCTGTTTTTT CASKGQNTGELFF
TRBD1 TRBJ2-2 many TRBV5-1 TGCGCCAGCCTACGAGGACAGGGGGCAGCCGGGGAGCTGTTTTTT CASLRGQGAAGELFF
TRBD1 TRBJ1-1 few TRBV27 TGTGCCAGCAGTTTAGGGCCACCGGGACAGGGGGGGAACACTGAAGCTTTCTTT CASSLGPPGQGGNTEAFF
. TRBJ1-1 few TRBV20-1 TGCAGTGCTAGGGGCCCGGGGGGGGTGCCCTCGTCAGTTGAAGCTTTCTTT CSARGPGGVPSSVEAFF
. TRBJ1-5 many TRBV28 TGTGCCAGCAGTTCCGGGGTCAATCAGCCCCAGCATTTT CASSSGVNQPQHF
. TRBJ2-7 many TRBV30 TGTGCCTGGAGTGTTGCCGGGCAACTCTACGAGCAGTACTTC CAWSVAGQLYEQYF
TRBD1 TRBJ1-1 many TRBV29-1 TGCAGCGTCTCGGGACAGGGGAGCACTGAAGCTTTCTTT CSVSGQGSTEAFF
. TRBJ1-1 . TRBV7-2 TGTGCCAGCAGCTTACGTCCGGGGAGCTGGACTGAAGCTTTCTTT CASSLRPGSWTEAFF
. TRBJ2-5 many TRBV6-1 TGTGCCAGCAGCCTGGAGGGTCTGAAGACCCAGTACTTC CASSLEGLKTQYF
. TRBJ2-1 many TRBV20-1 TGCAGTGCTTTACGGGACGGCTTAAACTACAATGAGCAGTTCTTC CSALRDGLNYNEQFF
. TRBJ2-1 many TRBV7-6 TGTGCCAGCAGCCGCGGAAGTAGTTACAATGAGCAGTTCTTC CASSRGSSYNEQFF
. TRBJ2-5 many TRBV6-1 TGTGCCAGCAGTTCCCGCTCACAGTACCAAGAGACCCAGTACTTC CASSSRSQYQETQYF
TRBD1 TRBJ1-4 . TRBV20-1 TGCAGTGCTAGTGGAAGACCCGACAGGGTTGCTAATGAAAAACTGTTTTTT CSASGRPDRVANEKLFF
. TRBJ1-3 . TRBV9 TGTGCCAGCAGCGTAAACGACAACACCATATATTTT CASSVNDNTIYF
. TRBJ2-7 many TRBV29-1 TGCAGCGTTGCTCCTAACACCTACGAGCAGTACTTC CSVAPNTYEQYF
. TRBJ2-3 many TRBV9 TGTGCCAGCAGCGGAGGAATGCCCGCAGATACGCAGTATTTT CASSGGMPADTQYF
. TRBJ1-1 many TRBV5-1 TGCGCCAGCAGCCCCGAACAAAGCGCACGGACTGAAGCTTTCTTT CASSPEQSARTEAFF
. TRBJ2-2 many TRBV7-3 TGTGCCAGCAGCTTTCAAGGGGCCGTGACCGGGGAGCTGTTTTTT CASSFQGAVTGELFF
TRBD2 TRBJ2-5 once TRBV7-9 TGTGCCAGCAGCAGAACCGGGACTAGCATAGGAGAGACCCAGTACTTC CASSRTGTSIGETQYF
TRBD1 TRBJ1-2 many TRBV2 TGTGCCAGCGGACTCTCAGGACAGGGCCACTATGGCTACACCTTC CASGLSGQGHYGYTF
. TRBJ2-1 many TRBV7-9 TGTGCCAGCAGCGCCGGGAGTACCTACAATGAGCAGTTCTTC CASSAGSTYNEQFF
. TRBJ1-1 many TRBV19 TGTGCCAGTAGTATGAGGGACGAGGGATTTGAAGCTTTCTTT CASSMRDEGFEAFF
TRBD1 TRBJ1-2 . TRBV9 TGTGCCAGCAGCGTAGGAGGAGACAGGGCCTATGGCTACACCTTC CASSVGGDRAYGYTF
TRBD2 TRBJ2-7 many TRBV7-9 TGTGCCAGCGGGGGACTAGCGGGAGGGGTCTACGAGCAGTACTTC CASGGLAGGVYEQYF
. TRBJ1-5 many TRBV28 TGTGCCAGCAGTTTTCGTAGCAATCAGCCCCAGCATTTT CASSFRSNQPQHF
TRBD1 TRBJ2-5 . TRBV14 TGTGCCAGCAGCCAGCTACCGGGACAGGGGAAAGAGACCCAGTACTTC CASSQLPGQGKETQYF
TRBD1 TRBJ1-2 . TRBV29-1 TGCAGCGTTCGGACAGGCTATGGCTACACCTTC CSVRTGYGYTF
. TRBJ1-1 many TRBV6-1 TGTGCCAGCAATAGGGGAGCTGAAGCTTTCTTT CASNRGAEAFF
TRBD2 TRBJ2-5 few TRBV20-1 TGCAGTGCTAGAGATAGGGCTAGCGGCCCAATTTTTGGGACCCAGTACTTC CSARDRASGPIFGTQYF
TRBD1 TRBJ2-7 . TRBV28 TGTGCCAGCAGTCCCACGGGGACAGGAAAAGAGTACGAGCAGTACTTC CASSPTGTGKEYEQYF
. TRBJ2-3 few TRBV11-2 TGTGCCAGCAGCTGGAGGACTATGGCTATGGACGGGAAAAGTACGCAGTATTTT CASSWRTMAMDGKSTQYF
TRBD2 TRBJ2-1 . TRBV20-1 TGCAGCGCCTGGGCTAGCGGAACCTACGAGCAGTTCTTC CSAWASGTYEQFF
. TRBJ1-2 many TRBV29-1 TGCAGCCTCCGGGACAACTGGTATGGCTACACCTTC CSLRDNWYGYTF
. TRBJ1-6 many TRBV12-3/TRBV12-4 TGTGCCAGCAGTTCGGCAGGGGTGGTGTCACCCCTCCACTTT CASSSAGVVSPLHF
TRBD1 TRBJ1-2 many TRBV20-1 TGCAGTGCGCACGGGACAGGCCTTGGGGGTTATGGCTACACCTTC CSAHGTGLGGYGYTF
. TRBJ1-6 many TRBV28 TGTGCCAGCAGTTTGCCCTATAATTCACCCCTCCACTTT CASSLPYNSPLHF
TRBD1 TRBJ2-2 many TRBV28 TGTGCCAGCAGTTTACTTGGTCAGGGGGCGAACACCGGGGAGCTGTTTTTT CASSLLGQGANTGELFF
TRBD1 TRBJ1-1 few TRBV19 TGTGCCAGTAGCCACGGGGAGGGCAGGGGGCGAAGCACTGAAGCTTTCTTT CASSHGEGRGRSTEAFF
. TRBJ1-4 . TRBV7-2 TGTGCCAGCAGCACAAGGGGGGGGGCAACTAATGAAAAACTGTTTTTT CASSTRGGATNEKLFF
. TRBJ1-2 . TRBV29-1 TGCAGCGGCGGTACACTGACTAACTATGGCTACACCTTC CSGGTLTNYGYTF
TRBD2 TRBJ2-3 many TRBV20-1 TGCAGTGCTTTTGGACTAGCGGGAGGGGGGATGAGGGATACGCAGTATTTT CSAFGLAGGGMRDTQYF
. TRBJ1-5 many TRBV30 TGTGCCTGGAGTGTACTCGGCGGCAATCAGCCCCAGCATTTT CAWSVLGGNQPQHF
. TRBJ1-2 many TRBV7-8 TGTGCCAGCAGCTTAGGGGCAGCGACCGTCTATGGCTACACCTTC CASSLGAATVYGYTF
TRBD1 TRBJ2-7 many TRBV30 TGTGCCTGGAGGGCAAGGGGGACAGGTACCTACGAGCAGTACTTC CAWRARGTGTYEQYF
. TRBJ1-5 . TRBV28 TGTGCCAGCAGTTTAATGGGCAATCAGCCCCAGCATTTT CASSLMGNQPQHF
TRBD1 TRBJ2-7 few TRBV5-4 TGTGCCAGCAGCTCCGGAATGACAGGGGGCGCGAAATCCGAGCAGTACTTC CASSSGMTGGAKSEQYF
TRBD1 TRBJ2-4 . TRBV27 TGTGCCAGCCGGACAGGGGGCAAAAACATTCAGTACTTC CASRTGGKNIQYF
. TRBJ2-7 many TRBV7-9 TGTGCCAGCAGGCCTGAGGTACCCTGGGGGGCGACGGACGAGCAGTACTTC CASRPEVPWGATDEQYF
. TRBJ2-7 . TRBV5-1 TGCGCCAGCAGCCCGGGGTACCCCAACGAGCAGTACTTC CASSPGYPNEQYF
. TRBJ1-2 . TRBV3-1 TGTGCCAGCAGCCAAGATCCAACAGGAGGGCACTATGGCTACACCTTC CASSQDPTGGHYGYTF
. TRBJ1-1 few TRBV7-8 TGTGCCAGCAGCCATCAGGAGAACACTGAAGCTTTCTTT CASSHQENTEAFF